This T cell receptor (beta chain) was sequenced in a study of T cell changes during pregnancy in multiple sclerosis. Trimming stripped 6 bases from V and 7 bases from J, with 10 bases between. This CDR3 region has 11 residues. Germline CDR1 is LGHNT and CDR2 is FRNRAP. Here immunoSEQ multiplex PCR was the method, and the copy in TCRdb shows in-frame clones only, minus some. The sample lists 38,000 or so clones, around 90% occurring once. Sequenced here: CD4+ T cells from peripheral blood mononuclear cells, sampled in the second trimester of pregnancy. This rearrangement joins TRBV12-5 to TRBJ2-7; D gene ambiguous. The TCR comes from a female donor in good health, enrolled as a control in a pregnancy study. CDR3 amino acids: CASGPGREQYF. The CDR3, as DNA: TGTGCTAGTGGCCCGGGTCGGGAGCAGTACTTC.